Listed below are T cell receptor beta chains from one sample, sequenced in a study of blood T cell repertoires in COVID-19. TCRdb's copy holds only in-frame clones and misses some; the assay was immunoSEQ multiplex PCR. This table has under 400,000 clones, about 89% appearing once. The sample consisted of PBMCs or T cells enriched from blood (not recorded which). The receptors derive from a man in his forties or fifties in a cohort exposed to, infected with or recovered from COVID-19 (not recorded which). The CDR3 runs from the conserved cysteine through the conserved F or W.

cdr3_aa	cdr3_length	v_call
CASSPSTSRPTSSYEQYF	18	TRBV3-1/TRBV3-2
CASGRLAGESTGELFF	16	TRBV18
CASSPLQADNEQFF	14	TRBV18
CASTQPGAQETQYF	14	TRBV28
CASSGGPSGSLVYEQYF	17	TRBV5-5
CASSSAPGSNQPQHF	15	TRBV19
CASSPLAGSTDTQYF	15	TRBV5-6
CASSRDSRNSPLHF	14	TRBV3-1/TRBV3-2
CASSLRGKGTDTQYF	15	TRBV19
CATQSGSYEQYF	12	TRBV28
CASSEGRGVGYEQYF	15	TRBV7-6
CASRSPMAGTYEQYF	15	TRBV11-2
CASSFWSSEYNEQFF	15	TRBV7-2
CATSRAGQGRSQPQHF	16	TRBV15
CASSRGQGHEKLFF	14	TRBV5-8
CASREGAGGDEQYF	14	TRBV6-1
CASSEGRRNYGYTF	14	TRBV25-1
CACGQAQETQYF	12	TRBV30
CASREREGWQTQYF	14	TRBV6-6
CASTNGQGEVYGYTF	15	TRBV7-9
CASSPYGDEQYF	12	TRBV4-1
CASSLDSGTSGREQYF	16	TRBV11-2
CASSVITSGINEQFF	15	TRBV9
CASAVAAYENTEAFF	15	TRBV18
CASSTGQGIEAFF	13	TRBV28
CASGVTSGASYEQYF	15	TRBV11-2
CASSRLGGSSYNEQFF	16	TRBV19
CASSFEGAGTSGRPPMDEQFF	21	TRBV12-1
CASNTGNSNYGYTF	14	TRBV28
CAISDRTGYGYTF	13	TRBV10-3
CATGTGIKETQYF	13	TRBV24-1
CASSSQGAPDTQYF	14	TRBV5-1
CASSPNGGRNNSPLHF	16	TRBV18
CASSTPTSSGANVLTF	16	TRBV5-1
CASTRIWTGDTGELFF	16	TRBV27
CSASQTYEQYF	11	TRBV20-1
CATSEQGAGTEAFF	14	TRBV24-1
CASSQLYNSPSPLHF	15	TRBV3-1/TRBV3-2
CASSLNRRGSTGELFF	16	TRBV7-3
CATSTRQTDTQYF	13	TRBV24-1
CASSLVGGGAYNEQFF	16	TRBV7-2
CASNQAGVGYEQYF	14	TRBV19
CASSWQGVANEKLFF	15	TRBV2
CASSLARNYEQYF	13	TRBV7-2
CASSLSTGVGSPLHF	15	TRBV28
CASSKGQVNEKLFF	14	TRBV5-1
CASSRDTSSYNEQFF	15	TRBV5-4
CASSLVLGVKEQFF	14	TRBV5-1
CATSDLGVGAGPPQSYEQYF	20	TRBV24-1
CAWSTTRGQPQHF	13	TRBV30
CASSVEGYTGELFF	14	TRBV9
CASSLTGSTYEQYF	14	TRBV5-1
CASSRTSGRGQGQFF	15	TRBV11-1
CAWTGGNTIYF	11	TRBV30